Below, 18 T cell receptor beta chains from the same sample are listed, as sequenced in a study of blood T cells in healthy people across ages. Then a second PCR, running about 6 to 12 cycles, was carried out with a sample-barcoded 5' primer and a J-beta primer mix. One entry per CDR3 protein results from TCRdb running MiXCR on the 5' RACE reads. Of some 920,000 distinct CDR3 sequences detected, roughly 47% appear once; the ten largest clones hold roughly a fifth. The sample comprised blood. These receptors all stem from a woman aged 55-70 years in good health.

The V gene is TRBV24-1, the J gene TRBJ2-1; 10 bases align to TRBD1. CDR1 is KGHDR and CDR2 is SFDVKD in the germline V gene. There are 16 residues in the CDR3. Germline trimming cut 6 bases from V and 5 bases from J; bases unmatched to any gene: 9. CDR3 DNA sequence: TGTGCCACCAGTATTACCGGACAGGGGGGACACAATGAGCAGTTCTTC. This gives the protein CATSITGQGGHNEQFF.

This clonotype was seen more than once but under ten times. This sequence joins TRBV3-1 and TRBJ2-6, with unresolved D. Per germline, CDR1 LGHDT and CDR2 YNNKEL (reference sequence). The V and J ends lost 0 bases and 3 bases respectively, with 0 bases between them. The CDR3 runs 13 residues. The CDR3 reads CASSQDGANVLTF. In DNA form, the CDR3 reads TGTGCCAGCAGCCAAGATGGGGCCAACGTCCTGACTTTC.

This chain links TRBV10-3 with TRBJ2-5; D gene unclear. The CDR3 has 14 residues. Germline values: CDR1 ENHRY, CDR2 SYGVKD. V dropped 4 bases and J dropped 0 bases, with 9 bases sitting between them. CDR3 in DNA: TGTGCCATCAGTGGAGGCAGGCACCAAGAGACCCAGTACTTC. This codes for CAISGGRHQETQYF.

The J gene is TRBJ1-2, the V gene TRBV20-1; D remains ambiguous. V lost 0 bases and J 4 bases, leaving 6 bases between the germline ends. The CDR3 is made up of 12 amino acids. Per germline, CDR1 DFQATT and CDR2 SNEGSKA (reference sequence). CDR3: CSARDRPYGYTF. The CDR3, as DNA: TGCAGTGCTAGAGATAGGCCCTATGGCTACACCTTC.

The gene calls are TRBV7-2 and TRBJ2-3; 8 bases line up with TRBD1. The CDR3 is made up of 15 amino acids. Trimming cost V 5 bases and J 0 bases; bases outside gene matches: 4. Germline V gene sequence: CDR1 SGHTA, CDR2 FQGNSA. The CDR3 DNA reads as TGTGCCAGCAGCCGACAGGGGACTAGCACAGATACGCAGTATTTT. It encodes CASSRQGTSTDTQYF. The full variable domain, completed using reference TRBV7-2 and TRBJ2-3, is GAGVSQSPSNKVTEKGKDVELRCDPISGHTALYWYRQSLGQGLEFLIYFQGNSAPDKSGLPSDRFSAERTGGSVSTLTIQRTQQEDSAVYLCASSRQGTSTDTQYFGPGTRLTVL.

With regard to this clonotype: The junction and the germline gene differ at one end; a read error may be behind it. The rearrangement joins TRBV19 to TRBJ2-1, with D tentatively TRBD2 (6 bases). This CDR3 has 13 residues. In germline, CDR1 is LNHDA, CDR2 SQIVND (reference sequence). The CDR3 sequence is CASSRDSHNEQFF. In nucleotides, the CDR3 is TGTGCCAGTAGCCGGGACTCCCACAATGAGCAGTTCTTC.

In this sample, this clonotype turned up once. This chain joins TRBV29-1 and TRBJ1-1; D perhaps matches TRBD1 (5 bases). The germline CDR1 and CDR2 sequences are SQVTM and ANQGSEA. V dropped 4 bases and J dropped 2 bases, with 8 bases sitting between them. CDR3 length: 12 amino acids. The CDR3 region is CSVGQINTEAFF. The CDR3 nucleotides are TGCAGCGTTGGACAGATAAACACTGAAGCTTTCTTT.

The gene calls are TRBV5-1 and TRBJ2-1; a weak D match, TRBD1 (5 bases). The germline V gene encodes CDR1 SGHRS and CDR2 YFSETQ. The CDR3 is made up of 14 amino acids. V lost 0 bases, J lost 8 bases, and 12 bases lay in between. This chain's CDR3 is CASSLGGVGDEQFF. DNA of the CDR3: TGCGCCAGCAGCTTGGGGGGCGTGGGCGATGAGCAGTTCTTC.

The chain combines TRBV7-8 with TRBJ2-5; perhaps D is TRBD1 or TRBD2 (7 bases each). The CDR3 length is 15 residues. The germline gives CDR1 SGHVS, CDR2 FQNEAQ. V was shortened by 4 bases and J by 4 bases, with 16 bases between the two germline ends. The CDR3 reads CASSYDRERGETQYF. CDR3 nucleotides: TGTGCCAGCAGCTACGACAGGGAGCGGGGAGAGACCCAGTACTTC.

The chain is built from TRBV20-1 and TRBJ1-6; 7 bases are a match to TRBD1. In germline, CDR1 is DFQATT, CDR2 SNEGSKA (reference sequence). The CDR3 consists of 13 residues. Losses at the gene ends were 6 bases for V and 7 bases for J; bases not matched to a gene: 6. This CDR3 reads CSAIRQGNSPLHF. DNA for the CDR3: TGCAGTGCCATTCGACAGGGAAATTCACCCCTCCACTTT.

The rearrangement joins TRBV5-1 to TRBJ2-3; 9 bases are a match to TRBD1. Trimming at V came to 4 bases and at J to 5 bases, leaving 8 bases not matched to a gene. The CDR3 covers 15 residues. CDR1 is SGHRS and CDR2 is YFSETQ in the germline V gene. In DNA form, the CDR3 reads TGCGCCAGCAGCCTGTGGACAGGGGCCGTAGATACGCAGTATTTT. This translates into CASSLWTGAVDTQYF.

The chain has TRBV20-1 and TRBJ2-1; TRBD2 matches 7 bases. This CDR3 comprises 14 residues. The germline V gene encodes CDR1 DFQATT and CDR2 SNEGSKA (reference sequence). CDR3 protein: CRAVWRGSGNEQFF. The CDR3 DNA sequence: TGCAGGGCGGTATGGCGCGGGAGCGGGAATGAGCAGTTCTTC.

The CDR3 reads CSKSQGGTDTQYF. Here the CDR3 DNA reads TGCAGCAAGTCCCAGGGAGGCACAGATACGCAGTATTTT. V usage is TRBV29-1 and J usage is TRBJ2-3; the D gene could be TRBD1 or TRBD2 (5 bases each). The CDR3 has 13 residues. The V gene lost 8 bases and the J gene lost 1 base, with 13 bases spanning the gap. The germline gives CDR1 SQVTM, CDR2 ANQGSEA.

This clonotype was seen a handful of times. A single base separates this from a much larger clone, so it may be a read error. DNA for the CDR3: TGTGCCAGCAGCGTAGAGGGCACAGATACGCAGTATTTT. Protein product: CASSVEGTDTQYF. The rearrangement joins TRBV7-2 to TRBJ2-3; D not resolved. Per the germline V gene, CDR1 is SGHTA and CDR2 is FQGNSA. The CDR3 has 13 amino acids. Trimming took 5 bases from V and 1 from J, leaving 7 bases between them.

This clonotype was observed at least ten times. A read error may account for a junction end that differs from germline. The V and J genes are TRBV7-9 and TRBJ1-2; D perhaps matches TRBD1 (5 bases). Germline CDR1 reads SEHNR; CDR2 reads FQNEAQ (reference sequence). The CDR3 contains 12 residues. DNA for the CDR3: TGCGCCAGCAGCTTGGGACTAGGCGGCTACACCTTC. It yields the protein CASSLGLGGYTF.

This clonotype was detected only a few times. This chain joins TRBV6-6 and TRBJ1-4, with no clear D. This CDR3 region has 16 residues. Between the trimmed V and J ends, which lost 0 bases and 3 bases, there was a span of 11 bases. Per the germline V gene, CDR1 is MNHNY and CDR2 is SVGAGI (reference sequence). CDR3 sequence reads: CASSYSTVGSNEKLFF. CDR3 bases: TGTGCCAGCAGTTACTCGACGGTGGGGTCTAATGAAAAACTGTTTTTT.

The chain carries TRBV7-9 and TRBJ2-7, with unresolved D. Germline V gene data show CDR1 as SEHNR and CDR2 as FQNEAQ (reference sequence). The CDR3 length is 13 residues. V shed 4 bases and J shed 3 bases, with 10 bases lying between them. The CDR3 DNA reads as TGTGCCAGCAGCTCCAATGACGACTACGAGCAGTACTTC. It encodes CASSSNDDYEQYF.

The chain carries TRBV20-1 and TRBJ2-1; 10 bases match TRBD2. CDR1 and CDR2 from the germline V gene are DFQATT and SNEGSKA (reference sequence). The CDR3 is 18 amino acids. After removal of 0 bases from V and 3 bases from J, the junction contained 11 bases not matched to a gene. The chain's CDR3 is CSARDPRPSSGGYNEQFF. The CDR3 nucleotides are TGCAGTGCTAGAGATCCCCGACCTTCTAGCGGGGGCTACAATGAGCAGTTCTTC.